The clone carrying this T cell receptor beta chain was seen at least ten times. The antigen remains unidentified. The data derive from a study of T-cell memory formation after mild COVID-19. Study-level results: That cross-reactive memory joined was suggested by some responding clones appearing in pre-infection memory. Mainly CM and EM harbored the contracting CD4+ clones; mainly EMRA harbored the CD8+ ones. Contracting clones from day 15 to 85 had balanced CD4/CD8; later expanders favoured CD4+.

The CDR3 runs to 15 residues. The germline gives CDR1 SGHRS, CDR2 YFSETQ. The V gene end was trimmed by 4 bases and the J gene end by 2 bases; junction bases not matched to a gene: 2. 5'RACE with constant-segment primers yielded barcoded, UMI-tagged TCR alpha and TCR beta cDNA libraries. One entry per CDR3 protein results from TCRdb running MiXCR on the 5' RACE reads. This sample has about 320,000 distinct CDR3 sequences, with around an eighth found just once. The chain is built from TRBV5-1 and TRBJ2-1; 11 nucleotides align to TRBD1. The sequenced material came from PBMCs or a T cell subset sorted from them (not recorded which). This sequence was found in a young man who had mild COVID-19 (a few samples of this study predate the infection). Cell type and time point are not known. Here the CDR3 DNA reads TGCGCCAGCAGCCCGGGACAGGGGGCCTACAATGAGCAGTTCTTC. Translating it yields CASSPGQGAYNEQFF. Full variable domain (remainder filled in from reference TRBV5-1 and TRBJ2-1): KAGVTQTPRYLIKTRGQQVTLSCSPISGHRSVSWYQQTPGQGLQFLFEYFSETQRNKGNFPGRFSGRQFSNSRSEMNVSTLELGDSALYLCASSPGQGAYNEQFFGPGTRLTVL.